Listed below are T cell receptor beta chains from one sample, sequenced in a study of regulatory T cells in long-lasting Graves disease. TCRdb re-derived calls from the multiplex PCR reads in MiXCR, one entry per CDR3 protein. The sample has around 230,000 distinct CDR3 sequences; 15% to 20% are singletons. Sequencing used peripheral blood mononuclear cells (PBMCs), obtained at new diagnosis, from a patient treated with antithyroid drugs. All receptors come from a female donor with Graves disease. Each CDR3 is given with its conserved first and last residue. The order of the fields is J gene, D gene, V gene, clone size, CDR3 protein, CDR3 DNA. The D gene is left open where the match is weak. The size field reads once, few, many or a size class.

J gene: TRBJ2-2
D gene: .
V gene: TRBV18
clone size: few
CDR3 protein: CASSPTTPGAGELFF
CDR3 DNA: TGTGCCAGCTCACCAACCACCCCAGGGGCCGGGGAGCTGTTTTTT

J gene: TRBJ2-7
D gene: TRBD2
V gene: TRBV5-1
clone size: few
CDR3 protein: CASSLGKGLAGYEQYF
CDR3 DNA: TGCGCCAGCAGCTTGGGAAAGGGACTAGCGGGCTACGAGCAGTACTTC

J gene: TRBJ2-1
D gene: TRBD1
V gene: TRBV24-1
clone size: many
CDR3 protein: CATSDRQGKGHNEQFF
CDR3 DNA: TGTGCCACCAGTGATCGACAGGGGAAAGGGCACAATGAGCAGTTCTTC

J gene: TRBJ2-7
D gene: .
V gene: TRBV10-3
clone size: many
CDR3 protein: CAISDLLAEGGHEQYF
CDR3 DNA: TGTGCCATCAGTGACCTTTTAGCGGAGGGGGGCCACGAGCAGTACTTC

J gene: TRBJ2-7
D gene: .
V gene: TRBV27
clone size: many
CDR3 protein: CASSWRGTYEQYF
CDR3 DNA: TGTGCCAGCAGTTGGCGGGGTACCTACGAGCAGTACTTC

J gene: TRBJ2-7
D gene: TRBD2
V gene: TRBV27
clone size: many
CDR3 protein: CASSFPGLDEQYF
CDR3 DNA: TGTGCCAGCAGTTTTCCCGGACTAGACGAGCAGTACTTC

J gene: TRBJ2-5
D gene: .
V gene: TRBV9
clone size: few
CDR3 protein: CASSGTGAETQYF
CDR3 DNA: TGTGCCAGCAGCGGCACGGGGGCAGAGACCCAGTACTTC

J gene: TRBJ1-2
D gene: TRBD1
V gene: TRBV30
clone size: many
CDR3 protein: CAWSSKDRGLRGYTF
CDR3 DNA: TGTGCCTGGAGTTCCAAAGACAGGGGGCTAAGGGGCTACACCTTC

J gene: TRBJ2-7
D gene: TRBD1
V gene: TRBV24-1
clone size: many
CDR3 protein: CATSERDRPWGQYF
CDR3 DNA: TGTGCCACCAGTGAGCGGGACAGGCCCTGGGGGCAGTACTTC

J gene: TRBJ2-7
D gene: .
V gene: TRBV28
clone size: many
CDR3 protein: CASTRTAPPYEQYF
CDR3 DNA: TGTGCCAGCACCCGGACAGCTCCTCCCTACGAGCAGTACTTC

J gene: TRBJ2-1
D gene: .
V gene: TRBV7-9
clone size: many
CDR3 protein: CASSLMGGGGSYNEQFF
CDR3 DNA: TGTGCCAGCAGCTTAATGGGCGGAGGGGGCTCCTACAATGAGCAGTTCTTC

J gene: TRBJ2-7
D gene: .
V gene: TRBV19
clone size: few
CDR3 protein: CASNDRLGYEQYF
CDR3 DNA: TGTGCCAGTAATGACAGGTTGGGCTACGAGCAGTACTTC

J gene: TRBJ2-1
D gene: TRBD1
V gene: TRBV5-1
clone size: few
CDR3 protein: CASSLDPLQGARMNEQFF
CDR3 DNA: TGCGCCAGCAGCTTGGACCCCTTACAGGGGGCGCGGATGAATGAGCAGTTCTTC

J gene: TRBJ2-3
D gene: .
V gene: TRBV7-9
clone size: many
CDR3 protein: CASSFGQAGNF
CDR3 DNA: TGTGCCAGCAGCTTCGGACAGGCGGGGAATTTT

J gene: TRBJ1-2
D gene: TRBD1
V gene: TRBV7-2
clone size: many
CDR3 protein: CASSFRDSRNYGYTF
CDR3 DNA: TGTGCCAGCAGCTTCAGGGACAGCCGGAACTATGGCTACACCTTC

J gene: TRBJ2-1
D gene: .
V gene: TRBV7-2
clone size: many
CDR3 protein: CASTLGDVQFF
CDR3 DNA: TGTGCCAGCACCCTAGGGGATGTGCAGTTCTTC

J gene: TRBJ1-1
D gene: .
V gene: TRBV7-9
clone size: few
CDR3 protein: CASSLSVATEASF
CDR3 DNA: TGTGCCAGCAGCTTATCGGTGGCCACTGAAGCTTCCTTT

J gene: TRBJ1-1
D gene: TRBD1
V gene: TRBV2
clone size: many
CDR3 protein: CASSLDRGEAFF
CDR3 DNA: TGTGCCAGCAGCCTGGACAGGGGTGAAGCTTTCTTT

J gene: TRBJ2-1
D gene: TRBD2
V gene: TRBV6-2/TRBV6-3
clone size: many
CDR3 protein: CASRSPREREGNEQFF
CDR3 DNA: TGTGCCAGCAGATCCCCAAGGGAGCGGGAGGGCAATGAGCAGTTCTTC

J gene: TRBJ2-5
D gene: TRBD2
V gene: TRBV7-3
clone size: many
CDR3 protein: CASSLGGSETQYF
CDR3 DNA: TGTGCCAGCAGCTTAGGCGGGAGCGAGACCCAGTACTTC

J gene: TRBJ1-2
D gene: .
V gene: TRBV19
clone size: many
CDR3 protein: CASSTTGQGSYGYTF
CDR3 DNA: TGTGCCAGTAGCACCACGGGGCAGGGCAGCTATGGCTACACCTTC

J gene: TRBJ2-1
D gene: .
V gene: TRBV20-1
clone size: many
CDR3 protein: CSVGPYNEQFF
CDR3 DNA: TGCAGTGTGGGCCCCTACAATGAGCAGTTCTTC

J gene: TRBJ1-1
D gene: .
V gene: TRBV6-9
clone size: many
CDR3 protein: CASSYAVSKPQAFF
CDR3 DNA: TGTGCCAGCAGTTACGCGGTCTCCAAGCCCCAAGCTTTCTTT

J gene: TRBJ1-5
D gene: TRBD1
V gene: TRBV20-1
clone size: many
CDR3 protein: CSARDRARVQPQHF
CDR3 DNA: TGCAGTGCGAGGGACAGGGCCAGGGTTCAGCCCCAGCATTTT

J gene: TRBJ1-1
D gene: .
V gene: TRBV19
clone size: many
CDR3 protein: CASSTPRTEEAFF
CDR3 DNA: TGTGCCAGTAGTACACCAAGGACGGAGGAAGCTTTCTTT

J gene: TRBJ1-2
D gene: .
V gene: TRBV9
clone size: many
CDR3 protein: CASSEWGDGYTF
CDR3 DNA: TGTGCCAGCAGCGAGTGGGGGGATGGCTACACCTTC

J gene: TRBJ2-3
D gene: TRBD1
V gene: TRBV20-1
clone size: few
CDR3 protein: CSARGQGPRTDTQYF
CDR3 DNA: TGCAGTGCTAGGGGACAGGGCCCACGCACAGATACGCAGTATTTT